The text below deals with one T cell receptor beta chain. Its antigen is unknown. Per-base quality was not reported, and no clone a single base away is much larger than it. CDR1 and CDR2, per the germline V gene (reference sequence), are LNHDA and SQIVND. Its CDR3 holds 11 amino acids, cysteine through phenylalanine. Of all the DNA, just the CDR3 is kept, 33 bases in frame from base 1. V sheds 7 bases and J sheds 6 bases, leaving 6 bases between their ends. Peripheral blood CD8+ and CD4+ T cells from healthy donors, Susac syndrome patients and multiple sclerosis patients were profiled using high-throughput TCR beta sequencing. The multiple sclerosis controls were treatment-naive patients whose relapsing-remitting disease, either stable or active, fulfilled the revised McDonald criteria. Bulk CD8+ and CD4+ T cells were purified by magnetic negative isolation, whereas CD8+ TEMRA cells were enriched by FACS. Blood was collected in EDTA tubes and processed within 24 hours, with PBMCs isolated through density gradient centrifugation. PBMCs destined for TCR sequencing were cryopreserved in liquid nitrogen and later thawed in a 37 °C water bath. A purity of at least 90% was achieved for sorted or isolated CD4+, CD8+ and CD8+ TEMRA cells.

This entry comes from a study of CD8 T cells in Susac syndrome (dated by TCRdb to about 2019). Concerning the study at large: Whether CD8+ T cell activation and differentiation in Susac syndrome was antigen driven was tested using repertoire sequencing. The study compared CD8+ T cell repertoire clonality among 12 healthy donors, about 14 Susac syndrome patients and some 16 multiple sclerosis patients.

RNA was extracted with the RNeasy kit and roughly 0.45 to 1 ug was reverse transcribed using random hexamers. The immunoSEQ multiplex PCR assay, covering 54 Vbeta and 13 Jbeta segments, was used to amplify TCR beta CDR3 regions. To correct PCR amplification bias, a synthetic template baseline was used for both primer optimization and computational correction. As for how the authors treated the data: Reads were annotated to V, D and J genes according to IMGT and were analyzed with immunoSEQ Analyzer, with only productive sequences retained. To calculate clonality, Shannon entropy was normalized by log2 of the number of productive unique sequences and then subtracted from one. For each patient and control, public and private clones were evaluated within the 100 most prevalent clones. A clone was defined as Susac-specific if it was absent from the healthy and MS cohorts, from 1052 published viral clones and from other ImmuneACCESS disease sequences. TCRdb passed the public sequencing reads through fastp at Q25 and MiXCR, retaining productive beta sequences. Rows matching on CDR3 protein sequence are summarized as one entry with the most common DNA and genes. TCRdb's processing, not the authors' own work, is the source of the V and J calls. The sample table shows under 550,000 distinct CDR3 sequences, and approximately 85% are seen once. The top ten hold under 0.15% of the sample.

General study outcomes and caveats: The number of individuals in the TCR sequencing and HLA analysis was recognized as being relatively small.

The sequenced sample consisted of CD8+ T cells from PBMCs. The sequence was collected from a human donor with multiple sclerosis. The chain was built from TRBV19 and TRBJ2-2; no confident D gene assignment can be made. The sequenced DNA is TGTGCCAGTATTGGGTCCGGGGAGCTGTTTTTT. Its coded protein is CASIGSGELFF.